The clone carrying this T cell receptor (beta chain) was detected a few times. Its antigen remains unidentified. Indicated treatment: over 15 received Ad26.COV2.S at low or high dose, single or two shots; roughly 5 received placebo; per-sample allocation not given. Each sample was drawn 63 days after the first injection (of vaccine or placebo). An Ad26 vector carrying the Wuhan-strain SARS-CoV-2 spike served as the vaccine. Clones were read by immunoSEQ multiplex PCR, and TCRdb kept only the in-frame ones, dropping some. This table has 350,000 to 500,000 clones, 90% appearing once. This sample is part of a study of Ad26.COV2.S vaccination and SARS-CoV-2 variants. Study details: Donor joined the COV1001 Ad26.COV2.S trial arm. Ad26.COV2.S, an intramuscular injection, was given once or twice 56 days apart.

The V end lost 4 bases, the J end lost 4 bases, and 8 bases lay between the germline ends. The CDR3 runs 12 residues. CDR1 is SGHNT and CDR2 is YYREEE in the germline V gene (reference sequence). Findings and limits, study-wide: It was reported that spike-specific CD8+ and CD4+ T cell responses were substantially broad after vaccination.

This sample comprised peripheral blood, obtained in a trial of Ad26.COV2.S vaccine versus placebo. The gene calls are TRBV5-4 and TRBJ1-2; no reliable D call. The TCR sequence derives from a person aged 18-60 years who received the Ad26.COV2.S COVID-19 vaccine or a placebo. The CDR3 sequence: CASSAAGYGYTF. The DNA for the CDR3 is TGTGCCAGCAGCGCTGCGGGCTATGGCTACACCTTC. Full variable domain (missing parts from reference TRBV5-4 and TRBJ1-2): ETGVTQSPTHLIKTRGQQVTLRCSSQSGHNTVSWYQQALGQGPQFIFQYYREEENGRGNFPPRFSGLQFPNYSSELNVNALELDDSALYLCASSAAGYGYTFGSGTRLTVV.